This is a list of T cell receptor beta chains from one sample in a study of STAT5B mutations in CD4+ large granular lymphocyte leukemia. Some clones are missing from TCRdb's copy, which holds only in-frame ones; the method was immunoSEQ multiplex PCR. Of just over 40,000 clones in the sample, 75% to 85% were seen once. Source material: CD4+ T cells from blood buffy coats. These TCRs come from a human donor in good health. Both conserved end residues are trimmed from each CDR3. Fields, in order: CDR3 length, J gene, V gene, D gene, CDR3 protein. D genes are given only for firm matches.

length: 9
J: TRBJ1-1
V: TRBV7-9
D: NA
CDR3: ASSLLGEAF

length: 10
J: TRBJ1-4
V: TRBV6-1
D: NA
CDR3: ASLETAEKLF

length: 13
J: TRBJ2-7
V: TRBV10-3
D: TRBD2
CDR3: AISERTSGRSEQY

length: 11
J: TRBJ2-5
V: TRBV10-3
D: TRBD1
CDR3: ASTGGVQETQY

length: 12
J: TRBJ2-3
V: TRBV29-1
D: TRBD2
CDR3: SVEAGAITDTQY

length: 11
J: TRBJ1-2
V: TRBV25-1
D: NA
CDR3: ASSGLAGTGYT

length: 13
J: TRBJ1-2
V: TRBV2
D: TRBD1
CDR3: ASSETAQGALGYT

length: 11
J: TRBJ1-5
V: TRBV5-5
D: NA
CDR3: ASGTESNQPQH

length: 12
J: TRBJ2-7
V: TRBV7-9
D: NA
CDR3: ASSWTASSYEQY

length: 11
J: TRBJ2-3
V: TRBV9
D: NA
CDR3: ASSTGPPDTQY

length: 10
J: TRBJ2-1
V: TRBV6-4
D: NA
CDR3: ASSDSRQVKF

length: 11
J: TRBJ1-6
V: TRBV6-4
D: NA
CDR3: ASSEQVNSPLH

length: 13
J: TRBJ2-7
V: TRBV11-2
D: NA
CDR3: ASSLVRGGASEQY

length: 16
J: TRBJ2-2
V: TRBV7-8
D: TRBD2
CDR3: ASRTRRAGAWNTGELF

length: 13
J: TRBJ2-1
V: TRBV13
D: TRBD2
CDR3: ASSPGDGGRREQF

length: 13
J: TRBJ2-3
V: TRBV10-3
D: NA
CDR3: AISVSKSGDDTQY

length: 14
J: TRBJ2-3
V: TRBV5-1
D: TRBD2
CDR3: ASSSSSGGATDTQY

length: 11
J: TRBJ1-5
V: TRBV12-5
D: NA
CDR3: ASGPETPGAQH

length: 13
J: TRBJ2-1
V: TRBV29-1
D: NA
CDR3: SVEAGASSYNEQF

length: 14
J: TRBJ2-3
V: TRBV11-2
D: NA
CDR3: ASSLLSGTSTDTQY

length: 12
J: TRBJ1-3
V: TRBV7-6
D: NA
CDR3: ASSLQSSGNTIY

length: 10
J: TRBJ2-3
V: TRBV5-4
D: NA
CDR3: ASSFPTDTQY

length: 12
J: TRBJ2-3
V: TRBV5-1
D: NA
CDR3: ASSLEQSTDTQY